Following are 12 T cell receptor beta chains from one sample sequenced in a study of cytomegalovirus exposure and HLA in healthy donors. The PCR had 60 Vbeta and 13 Jbeta primers. Assay used: immunoSEQ multiplex PCR; TCRdb lists only in-frame clones, some missing. The table records 75,000 to 90,000 clones, 85% of them present only once. Sequencing input: PBMCs. Source of these receptors: a man aged 35 to 55 in good health and CMV-seropositive.

J is TRBJ1-5 and V is TRBV14; TRBD1 is a possible D gene (5 bases). The CDR3 is 13 amino acids. Germline-derived CDR1 and CDR2 are SGHDN and FVKESK. The V and J ends lost 3 bases and 5 bases respectively, with 8 bases between them. The CDR3 loop is CASSQGLHQPQHF. CDR3 in DNA: TGTGCCAGCAGCCAGGGGCTCCATCAGCCCCAGCATTTT. The full variable domain, with the rest looked up from reference TRBV14 and TRBJ1-5, is EAGVTQFPSHSVIEKGQTVTLRCDPISGHDNLYWYRRVMGKEIKFLLHFVKESKQDESGMPNNRFLAERTGGTYSTLKVQPAELEDSGVYFCASSQGLHQPQHFGDGTRLSIL.

The rearrangement links TRBV28 to TRBJ2-1; D is possibly TRBD2 (6 bases). Deletions cut 11 bases from V and 5 bases from J, with 16 bases between. The CDR3 has 13 amino acids. Germline CDR1 is MDHEN and CDR2 is SYDVKM. The CDR3 loop reads CAGTRGGHNEQFF. The CDR3, as DNA: TGTGCCGGAACGCGGGGAGGTCACAATGAGCAGTTCTTC. Full variable domain (missing parts from reference TRBV28 and TRBJ2-1): DVKVTQSSRYLVKRTGEKVFLECVQDMDHENMFWYRQDPGLGLRLIYFSYDVKMKEKGDIPEGYSVSREKKERFSLILESASTNQTSMYLCAGTRGGHNEQFFGPGTRLTVL.

The chain combines TRBV2 with TRBJ1-2; TRBD1 aligns across 9 bases. Germline V CDR1 and CDR2: SNHLY, FYNNEI. V gave up 5 bases and J gave up 8 bases; unmatched junction bases: 15. The CDR3 spans 16 residues. The CDR3 nucleotides are TGTGCCAGCAGTCTAGAAGGACAGGGGAGTGGAGGCGGCTACACCTTC. This codes for CASSLEGQGSGGGYTF.

J is TRBJ2-3 and V is TRBV5-4, with TRBD2 matching over 16 bases. The V gene's germline CDR1 is SGHNT and CDR2 YYREEE (reference sequence). CDR3 length equals 19 residues. The J segment lost 3 bases and the V segment lost 0 bases, leaving 7 bases of the junction unmatched. This chain's CDR3 is CASSLGPGLAGGKTDTQYF. The DNA for the CDR3 is TGTGCCAGCAGCTTGGGGCCGGGACTAGCGGGGGGGAAGACAGATACGCAGTATTTT.

The chain employs TRBV9 and TRBJ2-2; a possible D gene is TRBD1 (6 bases). The V end was cut by 4 bases, the J end by 6 bases, with 13 bases between. Per the germline V gene, CDR1 is SGDLS and CDR2 is YYNGEE. There are 14 residues in the CDR3. In nucleotides, the CDR3 is TGTGCCAGCAGCATATACAGGGATCCCGGGGAGCTGTTTTTT. It is translated as CASSIYRDPGELFF.

The chain is built from TRBV2 and TRBJ1-2, with 8 bases matching TRBD1. Germline assignment: CDR1 SNHLY and CDR2 FYNNEI. Trimming cost V 6 bases and J 7 bases; bases outside gene matches: 10. The CDR3 consists of 14 residues. The CDR3: CASRTTGDSGGYTF. CDR3 DNA sequence: TGTGCCAGCAGGACGACAGGGGATTCGGGTGGCTACACCTTC.

The CDR3 DNA reads as TGTGCCAGCAAAAAGGAGGGCTCAGCCAAAAACATTCAGTACTTC. It translates to CASKKEGSAKNIQYF. This rearrangement joins TRBV6-5 to TRBJ2-4, with D perhaps matching TRBD2 (6 bases). Trimming stripped 7 bases from V and 0 bases from J, with 13 bases between. The CDR3 has 15 residues. CDR1 is MNHEY and CDR2 is SVGAGI in the germline V gene.

The chain has TRBV18 and TRBJ2-1; 7 positions agree with TRBD2. The CDR3 consists of 16 residues. The germline gives CDR1 KGHSH, CDR2 LQKENI. The V and J ends lost 0 bases and 2 bases, in that order; junction bases with no gene match: 4. CDR3 in DNA: TGTGCCAGCTCACCACCGTGGGCGGGGGCCTACAATGAGCAGTTCTTC. It translates to CASSPPWAGAYNEQFF.

The CDR3 DNA sequence: TGTGCCAGTAGGTCACCTTCGCGTGGGGCAGGTTACGAGCAGTACTTC. Its protein product is CASRSPSRGAGYEQYF. The V call is TRBV19, the J call TRBJ2-7; maybe TRBD1 (5 bases). Germline-derived CDR1 and CDR2 are LNHDA and SQIVND (reference sequence). This CDR3 contains 16 residues. V was cut by 6 bases and J by 4 bases, with 22 bases left in between.

Details on this clone: Other DNA sequences within the sample encode an identical CDR3. This chain uses TRBV4-1 with TRBJ1-2; possible D gene TRBD1, 5 bases. Trimming cost V 0 bases and J 5 bases, with 10 bases left between them. CDR1 and CDR2 (germline): MGHRA, YSYEKL. The CDR3 is 14 residues long. DNA of the CDR3: TGCGCCAGCAGCCAAGATCGGGGGAGTTATGGCTACACCTTC. Translated, it gives CASSQDRGSYGYTF.

The V and J genes are TRBV7-9 and TRBJ1-1, with D maybe TRBD1 (6 bases). The CDR3 contains 13 residues. V gave up 5 bases and J gave up 11 bases, with 18 bases separating them. The V gene's germline CDR1 is SEHNR and CDR2 FQNEAQ (reference sequence). The CDR3 is CASSDTGREAAFF. CDR3 nucleotide sequence: TGTGCCAGCAGCGATACAGGGAGGGAAGCGGCTTTCTTT. Supplemented by reference TRBV7-9 and TRBJ1-1, the full variable domain reads DTGVSQNPRHKITKRGQNVTFRCDPISEHNRLYWYRQTLGQGPEFLTYFQNEAQLEKSRLLSDRFSAERPKGSFSTLEIQRTEQGDSAMYLCASSDTGREAAFFGQGTRLTVV.

The chain recombines TRBV28 with TRBJ1-1; no definite D call. CDR1 MDHEN and CDR2 SYDVKM come from the germline V gene. The CDR3 sequence is 16 residues long. The V end was cut by 1 base, the J end by 0 bases, with 12 bases between. In DNA, the CDR3 is TGTGCCAGCAGTTTATACGGGTTACCTATGAACACTGAAGCTTTCTTT. It specifies CASSLYGLPMNTEAFF.